What follows is one T cell receptor (beta chain) and its context. There is no known antigen for this receptor. No base-level quality is on record; no much larger clone is a single base apart. Distinct nucleotide sequences in the sample also encode this CDR3. The data stem from a study of shared clonotypes between healthy human individuals (dated by TCRdb to the early 2020s). Turning to the overall study: A couple of women and a few men aged 18 to 49 years were included in the cohort. For each donor, CD4 naive and CD4 memory were each run on three plates, CD8 naive on two plates, and CD8 memory on one plate. To estimate repertoire size and how much clonotype sharing occurs between individuals, the study deeply sequenced the blood TCR repertoires of roughly 5 healthy adults. Libraries were prepared and TCR repertoires were sequenced by different laboratories using diverse techniques, in order to increase sequencing depth and limit assay-specific biases. Leukapheresis yielded between about 0.94 and 9 billion PBMCs per donor. The study at large found these results: Because the study included a small number of donors, the genetic and exposure-history diversity represented was limited. Incomplete sequencing was indicated by rarefaction of sorted-subset datasets, despite the large sequencing depth. Approximately 5% of naive CD4, around 3.6% of naive CD8, about 2.4% of memory CD4, and 0.4% of memory CD8 clonotypes were shared across a few donors. Sampling was restricted to blood, and TCR repertoires in tissues likely differ from the TCR repertoires found in blood. Pairwise subsampling led to the expectation that sequencing depth would affect the degree of clonotype sharing among donors. Higher generation probabilities were observed for clonotypes shared by all four sorted-subset donors than for non-shared clonotypes. Estimated clonotype richness was generally larger for naive than for memory subsets.

Donors were healthy HIV-negative adults with no recently reported acute infections or vaccinations. Only Caucasian adults living in Nashville, Tennessee, USA were represented among the donors. CD4+ T cells were enriched by magnetic negative selection, after which naive cells were positively selected on CD45RA and the negative fraction was taken as the memory subset. After blood collection by leukapheresis, PBMCs were isolated using Ficoll-Histopaque density gradient centrifugation and then cryopreserved in the vapor phase of liquid nitrogen. Analytical flow cytometry was used to check the purity and quantity of each magnetically sorted T cell population. From each sorted fraction, genomic DNA was isolated and quantified by UV absorbance on a Nanodrop 2000c. Looking up the germline V gene yields CDR1 KGHSH and CDR2 LQKENI. The CDR3 contains 14 residues, cysteine and phenylalanine counted. The only DNA kept is the CDR3, 42 bases in frame from the first base. V lost 3 bases and J lost 4 bases; the stretch between them is 13 bases long.

Using the deep immunoSEQ assay, TCR CDR3 regions were amplified from genomic DNA by multiplex PCR. Extracted genomic DNA from each cell subset was spread evenly across all wells of several immunoSEQ 96-well plates, with each plate serving as a replicate. Each replicate PCR for sorted subsets received about 0.2 ug genomic DNA, equal to roughly 29,000 T cell genomes. Purified libraries were measured with a Qubit 3.0 fluorometer, size-checked on a Bioanalyzer 2100, and measured again with the KAPA Library Quantification kit. A separate single-read 150-cycle Illumina NextSeq 550 flow cell was used to sequence each immunoSEQ 96-well plate. In the paper's pipeline: Because only junctional sequences without quality scores were contained in the immunoSEQ output, filtering matching that applied to full-length reads could not be performed. To assign V/J genes and CDR3, sequences were annotated using PyIR, a Python wrapper for IgBLAST v1.9, with IMGT germline references. Any read was removed if the V/J assignment was weak (E-value above 1e-6), the CDR3 was missing, or the read contained stop codons, out-of-frame junctions, or ambiguous translated residues. V3J clonotypes were defined by identical inferred V gene, J gene, and CDR3 amino acid sequence. To compute the percentage overlap between repertoires, the number of shared unique clonotypes was divided by the size of the smaller repertoire. Repertoire richness was assessed with RTK rarefaction, the Chao1 estimator, and Recon v2.1 estimates of unobserved clonotypes. OLGA was used to compute generation probabilities for all TCRbeta clonotypes that the gDNA method yielded from a few donors. TCRdb carries this immuneACCESS record with in-frame sequences only. Its versions omit some clonotypes, under half of them owing to an unresolved V gene in the studies checked, with the rest unexplained. Clone size and the V and J calls come from that table; the DNA yielded D and trimming. The sample table shows some 350,000 clones, and approximately 79% are seen once. The ten biggest clones cover over 9% of the sample.

The sequence joins TRBV18 to TRBJ2-7; TRBD1 is perhaps the D gene, given 6 matching bases. Sequencing was carried out using memory CD4+ T cells sorted from blood. What this sample's cell subset or site label stands for: CD45RA-negative fraction. The source is a man aged 25-45 years in good health. Here the CDR3 is given as CASSPRQGLYEQYF. The base sequence is TGTGCCAGCTCACCGAGGCAGGGGCTATACGAGCAGTACTTC. With the portions outside the CDR3 filled from the reference TRBV18 and TRBJ2-7 genes, the complete variable region becomes NAGVMQNPRHLVRRRGQEARLRCSPMKGHSHVYWYRQLPEEGLKFMVYLQKENIIDESGMPKERFSAEFPKEGPSILRIQQVVRGDSAAYFCASSPRQGLYEQYFGPGTRLTVT.